This TCR beta chain was sequenced during a study of blood T cell repertoires in COVID-19. V lost 5 bases, J lost 5 bases, and 13 bases lay in between. Germline V gene lookup returns CDR1 SGHTA and CDR2 FQGTGA. The length of the CDR3 is 14 residues. The repertoire was sequenced with immunoSEQ multiplex PCR; TCRdb's copy has only in-frame clones and lacks some. The data show hundreds of thousands of clones, over 75% seen once. This clone was observed a few times. Input material: peripheral blood. This TCR derives from a woman at least 80 years old with acute or convalescent COVID-19. The chain employs TRBV7-3 and TRBJ2-1; TRBD1 might be the D (6 bases). The CDR3 region is CASSPGSGDNEQFF. CDR3 in DNA: TGTGCCAGCAGCCCTGGCTCAGGGGACAATGAGCAGTTCTTC.